This T cell receptor (beta chain) came from a study of cytomegalovirus exposure and HLA in healthy donors. Study outcomes and limitations: Accounts indicate the classifier identified cytomegalovirus status with strong specificity and sensitivity. Most sequenced TCRs were rare (though some public TCRs occurred in many donors).

Germline V gene lookup returns CDR1 SGHTA and CDR2 FQGTGA. There are 16 residues in the CDR3. The ends lost 5 bases at V and 3 bases at J; junction bases unmatched: 12. Data came from immunoSEQ multiplex PCR; TCRdb stores just in-frame clones and leaves some out. The sample has about 110,000 clones, roughly 88% seen once. A word on this clone: The antigen is unknown.

V is TRBV7-3 and J is TRBJ2-5; 7 nucleotides line up with TRBD1. The sequencing sample was made of PBMCs. The clonotype was recovered from a woman between 25 and 40 years old in good health and CMV-seropositive. Here the CDR3 reads CASSLANVGTEETQYF. The CDR3 nucleotides read TGTGCCAGCAGCCTGGCCAACGTAGGGACAGAAGAGACCCAGTACTTC.